Listed below are T cell receptor beta chains from one sample, sequenced in a study of blood T cell repertoires in COVID-19. Libraries were prepared by immunoSEQ multiplex PCR; TCRdb keeps only in-frame clonotypes and omits some of them. The sample records 100,000 or so clones, 80% to 90% being singletons. The sample taken for sequencing was peripheral blood. The receptors here all came from a human donor in a cohort sampled during active COVID-19. Each CDR3 is given with its conserved first and last residue. A D gene is named only where the DNA matches it firmly. Only part of the rows carry a size: once, few, many, or a class if the clone is expanded.

size	D	V	J	DNA	CDR3
NA	TRBD1	TRBV9	TRBJ2-5	TGTGCCAGCAGCTCGGGACAGCAACTTCAAGAGACCCAGTACTTC	CASSSGQQLQETQYF
NA	NA	TRBV7-8	TRBJ1-1	TGTGCCAGCAGCCCACCCCGGTGGGGGGACGACACTGAAGCTTTCTTT	CASSPPRWGDDTEAFF
NA	TRBD2	TRBV6-2/TRBV6-3	TRBJ2-7	TGTGCCAGCAGCCAAAAGGCCGGGCGGGAGCACTACGAGCAGTACTTC	CASSQKAGREHYEQYF
NA	NA	TRBV5-1	TRBJ1-2	TGCGCCAGCTCGGGGGAGGTCGAAAGGGGCTACACCTTC	CASSGEVERGYTF
NA	TRBD2	TRBV2	TRBJ2-5	TGTGCCAGGGATCTGACCCTCGCGGGGGCCCAGTACTTC	CARDLTLAGAQYF
NA	NA	TRBV5-1	TRBJ2-2	TGCGCCAGCAGCTTGTCGCAGGGAATGAACACCGGGGAGCTGTTTTTT	CASSLSQGMNTGELFF
NA	TRBD2	TRBV28	TRBJ2-7	TGTGCCAGCAGTTTATGGACTAGCAAAACCTACGAGCAGTACTTC	CASSLWTSKTYEQYF
once	TRBD1	TRBV3-1/TRBV3-2	TRBJ1-2	TGTGCCAGCAGCCTCCGGGACAGGGGATACCCTAACTATGGCTACACCTTC	CASSLRDRGYPNYGYTF
NA	NA	TRBV9	TRBJ1-5	TGTGCCAGCAGCGTATCGGGTTTAGGCAATCAGCCCCAGCATTTT	CASSVSGLGNQPQHF
NA	NA	TRBV28	TRBJ2-7	TGTGCCAGCAAAGGGGCCCTTGGCGAGCAGTACTTC	CASKGALGEQYF
once	TRBD1	TRBV7-2	TRBJ1-2	TGTGCCAGCAGCCGCCACGGGACAGGGGTTGGGTATGGCTACACCTTC	CASSRHGTGVGYGYTF
NA	NA	TRBV28	TRBJ2-1	TGTGCCAGCAGTTTCTATTATAACTCCTACAATGAGCAGTTCTTC	CASSFYYNSYNEQFF
NA	TRBD2	TRBV3-1/TRBV3-2	TRBJ2-1	TGTGCCAGCAGCCGGGGGCTAGCGGGAGTGCCCAATGAGCAGTTCTTC	CASSRGLAGVPNEQFF
NA	NA	TRBV19	TRBJ2-1	TGTGCCAGTAGTATAATCGCGGCGGGCTCCTACAATGAGCAGTTCTTC	CASSIIAAGSYNEQFF
NA	TRBD2	TRBV6-5	TRBJ2-1	TGTGCCAGCAGTTACTGGCGGGAGGGGTACAATGAGCAGTTCTTC	CASSYWREGYNEQFF
NA	NA	TRBV27	TRBJ2-7	TGTGCCAGCAGCAACACCATCCCAGCCTACGAGCAGTACTTC	CASSNTIPAYEQYF
once	TRBD2	TRBV5-1	TRBJ2-3	TGCGCCAGCCAGAGCGGGAGGATTACCTCGGGCACAGATACGCAGTATTTT	CASQSGRITSGTDTQYF
NA	NA	TRBV11-1	TRBJ1-1	TGTGCCAGCAGCTGGTCAGAGCGGGACACTGAAGCTTTCTTT	CASSWSERDTEAFF
NA	NA	TRBV7-9	TRBJ1-2	TGTGCCAGCAGACGAACAGTGGAAGCTAACTATGGCTACACCTTC	CASRRTVEANYGYTF
NA	NA	TRBV7-2	TRBJ2-5	TGTGCCAGCAGCCGGGACTTTGAGACCCAGTACTTC	CASSRDFETQYF
few	NA	TRBV6-5	TRBJ2-7	TGTGCCAGCAGTTCCGTCGGGACCTACGAGCAGTACTTC	CASSSVGTYEQYF
NA	NA	TRBV6-4	TRBJ1-5	TGTGCCAGCAGTGAGGAAGGGGGTAACAATCAGCCCCAGCATTTT	CASSEEGGNNQPQHF
once	NA	TRBV6-6	TRBJ2-1	TGTGCCAGCAGTTATGGTAGGCGGGATGAGCAGTTCTTC	CASSYGRRDEQFF
once	NA	TRBV28	TRBJ1-2	TGTGCCGGAAAAAGGCCCTCGGGTGTGGGCTACACCTTC	CAGKRPSGVGYTF
NA	NA	TRBV3-1/TRBV3-2	TRBJ1-6	TGTGCCAGCAGCCCAGACCGAGACATCTCGCCCCTCCACTTT	CASSPDRDISPLHF
NA	TRBD1	TRBV28	TRBJ2-7	TGTGCCAGCAGTAGAACCGGGACAGCCTACGAGCAGTACTTC	CASSRTGTAYEQYF
NA	TRBD2	TRBV7-7	TRBJ2-5	TGTGCTAGCAGCTTAGGGAGTCCGGGGGGATTCCAAGAGACCCAGTACTTC	CASSLGSPGGFQETQYF